A selection of T cell receptor beta chains follows, all from one sample in a study of CD8 T cells in Susac syndrome. TCRdb re-derived calls from the immunoSEQ multiplex PCR reads in MiXCR, one entry per CDR3 protein. Counted here are around 150,000 distinct CDR3 sequences, 93% occurring once; the ten biggest clones make up more than 0.11%. Sequences were obtained from CD4+ T cells from PBMCs. Receptors originate from a human donor in good health. CDR3s include the opening cysteine and the closing phenylalanine or tryptophan. Each record gives: clone size, V gene, D gene, J gene, CDR3 protein, CDR3 DNA. D genes are given only for firm matches. Size is omitted from some rows. Given values are once, few, many or a class for expanded clones.

NA	TRBV7-2	NA	TRBJ2-1	CASSLPRGDRYYNEQFF	TGTGCCAGCAGCTTACCCCGGGGGGACAGGTACTACAATGAGCAGTTCTTC
NA	TRBV15	NA	TRBJ2-7	CATSVGYYEQYF	TGTGCCACCAGCGTAGGGTACTACGAGCAGTACTTC
NA	TRBV6-2/TRBV6-3	NA	TRBJ2-7	CASMDIQWQYF	TGTGCCAGCATGGACATTCAGTGGCAGTACTTC
NA	TRBV19	TRBD1	TRBJ2-3	CAVRDRRTFGGDTQYF	TGTGCCGTACGGGACAGAAGGACTTTCGGTGGGGATACGCAGTATTTT
NA	TRBV6-5	NA	TRBJ1-4	CASSRDSGKLFF	TGTGCCAGCAGTCGGGACTCTGGGAAACTGTTTTTT
NA	TRBV5-4	TRBD2	TRBJ2-3	CASSLGGGASRGTDTQYF	TGTGCCAGCAGCTTGGGCGGGGGGGCCTCTCGGGGCACAGATACGCAGTATTTT
NA	TRBV3-1	TRBD2	TRBJ2-3	CASSLLAGDSSTDTQYF	TGTGCCAGCAGCCTACTAGCGGGGGACTCTAGCACAGATACGCAGTATTTT
once	TRBV5-1	NA	TRBJ1-1	CASSLVGSMNTEAFF	TGCGCCAGCAGCTTGGTAGGATCGATGAACACTGAAGCTTTCTTT
NA	TRBV20-1	TRBD1	TRBJ1-4	CSARVGTAATNEKLFF	TGCAGTGCCCGAGTAGGGACAGCGGCAACTAATGAAAAACTGTTTTTT
NA	TRBV9	TRBD2	TRBJ2-3	CASSGGLGGTQYF	TGTGCCAGCAGCGGGGGACTAGGAGGTACGCAGTATTTT
NA	TRBV5-8	TRBD1	TRBJ2-1	CASSATGYFYNEQFF	TGTGCCAGCAGCGCGACAGGGTACTTCTACAATGAGCAGTTCTTC
NA	TRBV12-5	TRBD2	TRBJ2-4	CASGPGGALNIQYF	TGTGCTAGTGGTCCGGGGGGGGCCCTAAACATTCAGTACTTC
NA	TRBV6-6	NA	TRBJ1-5	CASSYSQGNQPQHF	TGTGCCAGCAGTTACTCGCAGGGCAATCAGCCCCAGCATTTT
NA	TRBV5-1	NA	TRBJ1-1	CASSPAGYSETEAFF	TGCGCCAGCAGCCCGGCGGGGTACTCCGAGACTGAAGCTTTCTTT
NA	TRBV4-1	TRBD1	TRBJ2-1	CASSHRQGNSYNEQFF	TGCGCCAGCAGCCACCGACAGGGTAACTCCTACAATGAGCAGTTCTTC
once	TRBV10-3	NA	TRBJ2-5	CAISDLWGGDQETQYF	TGTGCCATCAGTGACCTATGGGGGGGCGATCAAGAGACCCAGTACTTC
once	TRBV7-8	NA	TRBJ1-6	CASSLNVLSQLVHF	TGTGCCAGCAGCTTAAATGTCTTATCTCAACTTGTCCACTTT
NA	TRBV29-1	TRBD1	TRBJ2-1	CSVDPGDRGLSSYNEQFF	TGCAGCGTTGATCCGGGGGACAGGGGGCTGAGCTCCTACAATGAGCAGTTCTTC
NA	TRBV27	NA	TRBJ1-1	CASSLYEADREAFF	TGTGCCAGCAGTTTGTATGAGGCCGACAGGGAAGCTTTCTTT
NA	TRBV10-3	TRBD1	TRBJ2-5	CAISGMETGGPETQYF	TGTGCCATCAGTGGTATGGAGACAGGGGGTCCAGAGACCCAGTACTTC
NA	TRBV10-3	NA	TRBJ2-5	CAISPGAQETQYF	TGTGCCATCAGTCCGGGGGCACAAGAGACCCAGTACTTC
NA	TRBV20-1	NA	TRBJ2-3	CSAQAGSTQYF	TGCAGTGCCCAAGCTGGGAGTACGCAGTATTTT
NA	TRBV6-6	NA	TRBJ2-2	CASSRREETGELFF	TGTGCCAGCAGTAGGAGAGAAGAAACCGGGGAGCTGTTTTTT
NA	TRBV2	NA	TRBJ2-5	CASTFTAEETQYF	TGTGCCAGCACATTCACAGCGGAAGAGACCCAGTACTTC
once	TRBV12-3/TRBV12-4	NA	TRBJ2-5	CASTISGETQYF	TGTGCCAGCACCATTTCAGGGGAGACCCAGTACTTC
NA	TRBV7-2	NA	TRBJ2-2	CASSFGVHSGELFF	TGTGCCAGCAGCTTTGGCGTGCATTCCGGGGAGCTGTTTTTT
NA	TRBV13	TRBD2	TRBJ2-3	CASSSRLAGYTQYF	TGTGCCAGCAGCTCCCGACTAGCGGGGTATACGCAGTATTTT
NA	TRBV3-1	NA	TRBJ2-5	CASSQRGGPETQYF	TGTGCCAGCAGCCAAAGGGGTGGTCCGGAGACCCAGTACTTC
NA	TRBV5-1	TRBD2	TRBJ2-3	CASSLGLAGEDTQYF	TGCGCCAGCAGCCTAGGACTAGCGGGGGAAGATACGCAGTATTTT
NA	TRBV6-1	NA	TRBJ1-2	CASSGNGGVNGYTF	TGTGCCAGCAGTGGGAATGGAGGGGTCAATGGCTACACCTTC
NA	TRBV5-6	NA	TRBJ1-1	CASSNPRGRGVDTEAFF	TGTGCCAGCAGCAATCCCAGGGGTCGGGGTGTGGACACTGAAGCTTTCTTT
NA	TRBV6-1	NA	TRBJ1-5	CASSEVSWEEISQPQHF	TGTGCCAGCAGTGAAGTTAGTTGGGAGGAAATCAGTCAGCCCCAGCATTTT
NA	TRBV3-1	NA	TRBJ1-1	CASSPEAGEAFF	TGTGCCAGCAGCCCCGAGGCGGGTGAAGCTTTCTTT
NA	TRBV9	NA	TRBJ1-5	CASSVDVSQPQHF	TGTGCCAGCAGCGTAGATGTATCCCAGCCCCAGCATTTT
NA	TRBV5-1	NA	TRBJ1-2	CASSLASGQGYTF	TGCGCCAGCAGCTTGGCGAGCGGACAGGGCTACACCTTC
once	TRBV29-1	NA	TRBJ2-1	CSGKRDHQQFF	TGCAGTGGAAAAAGGGACCACCAGCAGTTCTTC
NA	TRBV19	NA	TRBJ2-7	CASSMELQFYEQYF	TGTGCCAGTAGTATGGAACTGCAATTCTACGAGCAGTACTTC
once	TRBV3-1	TRBD2	TRBJ2-3	CASSQARLAGTDTQYF	TGTGCCAGCAGCCAAGCTCGGCTAGCGGGCACAGATACGCAGTATTTT
NA	TRBV5-1	NA	TRBJ1-1	CASSSRAGTAMNTEAFF	TGCGCCAGCAGCTCCCGTGCCGGGACCGCTATGAACACTGAAGCTTTCTTT
NA	TRBV5-1	NA	TRBJ1-2	CASSVGGRGYTF	TGCGCCAGCAGCGTGGGGGGAAGAGGCTACACCTTC
NA	TRBV14	TRBD1	TRBJ2-7	CASSQASGGYYEQYF	TGTGCCAGCAGCCAAGCGTCAGGGGGATACTACGAGCAGTACTTC
NA	TRBV3-1	NA	TRBJ2-5	CASSQNANQETQYF	TGTGCCAGCAGCCAAAATGCGAACCAAGAGACCCAGTACTTC
NA	TRBV4-1	TRBD1	TRBJ1-6	CASSQGRGGQRDSPLHF	TGCGCCAGCAGCCAAGGAAGGGGGGGACAGAGGGATTCACCCCTCCACTTT
NA	TRBV29-1	TRBD2	TRBJ2-3	CSVTLTSLTTDTQYF	TGCAGCGTTACACTGACTAGCCTAACCACAGATACGCAGTATTTT
NA	TRBV12-3/TRBV12-4	NA	TRBJ2-3	CASSFVGTPDTQYF	TGTGCCAGCAGCTTCGTCGGGACGCCAGATACGCAGTATTTT
NA	TRBV24-1	NA	TRBJ2-2	CATSDSDTRRTGELFF	TGTGCCACCAGTGACTCTGACACCCGAAGGACCGGGGAGCTGTTTTTT
NA	TRBV6-5	NA	TRBJ2-5	CASSYGGAQETQYF	TGTGCCAGCAGTTACGGGGGGGCCCAAGAGACCCAGTACTTC